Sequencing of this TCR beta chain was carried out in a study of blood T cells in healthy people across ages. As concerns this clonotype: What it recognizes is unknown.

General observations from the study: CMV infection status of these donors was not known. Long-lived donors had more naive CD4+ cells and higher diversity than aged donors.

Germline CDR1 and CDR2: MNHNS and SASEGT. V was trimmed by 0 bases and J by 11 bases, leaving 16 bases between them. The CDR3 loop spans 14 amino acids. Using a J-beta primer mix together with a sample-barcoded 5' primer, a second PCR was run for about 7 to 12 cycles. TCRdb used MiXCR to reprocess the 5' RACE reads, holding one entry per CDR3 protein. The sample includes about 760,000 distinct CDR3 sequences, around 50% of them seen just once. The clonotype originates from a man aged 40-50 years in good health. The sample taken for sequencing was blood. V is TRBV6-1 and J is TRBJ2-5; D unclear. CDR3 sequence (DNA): TGTGCCAGCAGTGAAGCCCACACTAACAATGAGCAGTACTTC. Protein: CASSEAHTNNEQYF.